Sequencing of this T cell receptor beta chain was carried out in a study of blood T cell repertoires in COVID-19. As for the study in general: T cells, B-cell-depleted T cells, or PBMCs provided the cDNA or gDNA that served as material.

Authors' processing steps: From reference gene primer amplification, estimates of nucleated cell counts were derived. Profiling relied on immunoSEQ multiplex PCR, and the TCRdb table lists in-frame clones only, not all of them. V and J calls plus clone size are reproduced from that table; the DNA served to infer D and trimming. The table records around 180,000 clones, more than 70% of them present only once. Sequencing was carried out using peripheral blood. The sequence was collected from a woman in her twenties or thirties with acute or convalescent COVID-19.

Written as DNA, the CDR3 is TGTGCCAGCAGCCATAGGACAGGGGTGGCTTTCTTT. Amino acids: CASSHRTGVAFF. V is TRBV11-1 and J is TRBJ1-1, with TRBD1 matching 9 bases. The J segment lost 11 bases and the V segment lost 5 bases, leaving 6 bases of the junction unmatched. The germline gives CDR1 SGHAT, CDR2 FQDESV (reference sequence). This CDR3 spans 12 amino acids.